Sequencing of this T cell receptor beta chain was carried out in a study of Ad26.COV2.S vaccination and SARS-CoV-2 variants. CDR1 and CDR2 from the germline V gene are SEHNR and FQNEAQ (reference sequence). The CDR3 totals 12 residues. With 5 bases removed from V and 7 bases from J, the gap between germline ends came to 9 bases. The treatment here: about 20 received Ad26.COV2.S at low or high dose, single or two shots; a few received placebo; per-sample allocation not given. Specimen acquisition occurred on day 63 following the initial vaccine or placebo injection. The table came from immunoSEQ multiplex PCR; TCRdb's copy has only in-frame clones and leaves some out. The sample has about 400,000 clones; roughly nine tenths are singletons.

The gene calls are TRBV7-9 and TRBJ1-5; D not resolved. The TCR sequence derives from a person between 18 and 65 years old who received the Ad26.COV2.S COVID-19 vaccine or a placebo. Here the sequenced sample was peripheral blood, taken in a trial of Ad26.COV2.S vaccine versus placebo. The CDR3 DNA is TGTGCCAGCAGCCCAGACGCCCAGCCCCAGCATTTT. Protein product: CASSPDAQPQHF. The full variable domain, completed using reference TRBV7-9 and TRBJ1-5, is DTGVSQNPRHKITKRGQNVTFRCDPISEHNRLYWYRQTLGQGPEFLTYFQNEAQLEKSRLLSDRFSAERPKGSFSTLEIQRTEQGDSAMYLCASSPDAQPQHFGDGTRLSIL.